This T cell receptor (beta chain) was profiled in a study of cytomegalovirus exposure and HLA in healthy donors (dated by TCRdb to the late 2010s). General notes on the study: An earlier analysis of 587 of the donors reported 250 to 350 Gb of sequence data and 100 million to 120 million unique TCR beta sequences obtained from around 170 million T cells. An early release that covered roughly 600 HLA-typed donors contained about 300 gigabases of sequencing data and 75 million to 100 million unique TCR sequences. Among the approximately 400 genotyped donors, approximately 77% belonged to the genetic ancestry cluster associated with self-reported Caucasian donors. The study was designed to test whether signatures of past pathogen exposure could be identified by cataloging public T cell receptors. The T cell repertoires of some 670 subjects were profiled by immunosequencing and related to cytomegalovirus serostatus. Besides the first cohort of approximately 710 subjects, a separate validation cohort made up of roughly 120 different subjects was used. To predict cytomegalovirus infection status, the study combined high-throughput TCR immunosequencing, statistical association of individual TCRs with disease status, and machine learning. A later analysis re-analyzed previously published TCR beta repertoires from 666 donors and added high-resolution HLA genotyping to study TCR occurrence patterns. The later analysis used no new phenotypic data to find candidate immune exposures, relying instead on TCR beta sequences and their occurrence across donors. To decide whether each TCR beta V gene segment behaved as functional or pseudogenic, an earlier analysis of fewer than 750 of the donors relied on high-throughput TCR beta sequencing. Alongside the repertoire data, information on donor age, sex, ethnicity and CMV serostatus was compiled. Genome-wide SNP genotypes for about 60% of the roughly 670 donors were used in a later genetic analysis, which treated that subset as a discovery cohort. Every discovery cohort repertoire had been produced on one sequencing platform. Both class I and class II loci were covered by HLA typing, at four-digit resolution. The number of typed donors differed by locus: about 629-630 for A, B, C, DRB1 and DQB1; some 500 for DQA1; roughly 600 for DPA1; and some 430 for DPB1. Several DR-DQ haplotypes were treated as single units for association and clustering because of strong linkage in the cohort. On average, about 200,000 unique TCR beta nucleotide sequences were sequenced per donor among a few hundred genotyped donors of the cohort, with around 19% of those sequences being non-productive. Broad study findings and their caveats: A later genetic analysis associated a missense DCLRE1C variant with V-gene and J-gene trimming of TCR beta chains, and an independent cohort replicated the association. In this cohort, only TCR beta chains were sequenced, and detectable features were limited by the absence of alpha or paired-chain data. In a later analysis, most CMV-associated TCR beta chains were found to appear HLA-restricted, with HLA associations seemingly driven largely by CMV exposure. The sequencing pipeline was judged likely to have produced a cluster of highly shared sequence variants as a technical artifact. The authors suggested that the approach could potentially be generalized to other disease states and immunological phenotypes. Three of the identified cytomegalovirus-associated TCR beta chains were confirmed in vitro to be specific for cytomegalovirus antigens. A further reported finding was that TCR beta sequences accurately predicted the HLA-A and HLA-B alleles for most subjects in the first cohort. The only immune exposure information available for the cohort was CMV serostatus. Linkage disequilibrium might explain the correlated functional status among segregating V segments, but an unknown experimental factor could not be ruled out. Cytomegalovirus status was reported to be diagnosed by the classifier with high specificity and sensitivity in both the original and validation cohorts. In a later analysis, HLA-associated TCR beta chains showed more clonal expansion and lower generation probabilities than non-associated chains that were equally common. Broadly in line with IMGT annotations, most TCR beta V segments showed up in productive rearrangements about 87% or about 30% of the time in an earlier analysis of around 600 of the donors. Because some donors lacked HLA typing at each locus, the association tests relied only on the typed subset. The study listed 164 TCR beta chains as associated with cytomegalovirus. Because counts were too low, some 16 rarely observed V segments, including chromosome 9 orphons, were excluded from the earlier analysis of fewer than 650 of the donors. A later analysis found that TCR association rates varied across HLA loci, with DRB1 alleles showing the most associated TCRs and HLA-C alleles the fewest. While some public TCRs were present in many individuals, most TCR sequences turned up only very rarely across donors. Sequencing depth was assumed to be roughly uniform across donors in the presence/absence analyses, though that assumption may not hold. In a later genetic analysis, fewer N-insertions in productive TCRs were reported among donors in an Asian-associated ancestry cluster than the roughly 700-donor mean. At a false discovery rate of 0.05, a later analysis linked about 16,000 TCR beta sequences to specific HLA alleles. Several of the top co-occurrence clusters appeared to be linked to parvovirus B19, influenza, CMV and Epstein-Barr virus, according to a later analysis. The 87-base-pair reads could not distinguish some IMGT-functional V segments, including TRBV6-2 and TRBV6-3, so those segments were excluded. Assigning TCR associations to individual alleles was difficult when HLA alleles, especially DR and DQ, strongly co-occurred.

The CDR3 has 14 amino acids, counting the end cysteine and phenylalanine. Only the CDR3 portion is preserved as DNA: 42 bases, with reading frame beginning at the first base. Via the germline V gene (reference sequence), CDR1 is LNHDA and CDR2 SQIVND. Relative to germline, V is 8 bases shorter and J is 5 bases shorter, with 18 bases between their ends. A remark on this clone: Its antigen remains unidentified. Base quality data are lacking; no much larger clone is found one base away.

The method was the immunoSEQ multiplex PCR assay. The multiplex PCR relied on a mix of 60 forward primers for TCR Vbeta segments and 13 reverse primers for TCR Jbeta segments. The CDR3 region of rearranged TCR beta genes was amplified from genomic DNA by a multiplex PCR assay. The Illumina HiSeq System was used to sequence the amplified TCR beta libraries as 87-base-pair reads. Per the original workflow: Across the 670 or so repertoires, a later analysis counted approximately 75 million unique TCR beta chains, around 11 million of which were shared by at least two donors. To remove PCR and sequencing errors, raw reads were error-corrected and collapsed into unique sequences using a nearest-neighbor algorithm that merged closely related sequences. V, D and J gene segments were assigned by aligning CDR3 sequences to IMGT reference sequences. For a sequence to be retained, a match of at least six nucleotides to both a V gene segment and a J gene segment was required. Rearrangements were classified as productive when the CDR3 lacked stop codons and remained in frame with V and J, and all other rearrangements were classified as non-productive. CDR3 was defined by IMGT convention, running from the second conserved V-encoded cysteine to the conserved J-encoded phenylalanine. Sequences without an unambiguous match to a single V gene segment were excluded from the earlier analysis of 500 to 700 of the donors. In an earlier analysis of about 590 of the donors, a V segment was called functional when productive rearrangements were above 56.7%, and segregating when the standard deviation between donors exceeded 5%. A statistical classification framework was built for diagnosing cytomegalovirus status from the catalog of TCR beta chain sequences. V and J gene assignment, in a later analysis, came from comparing TCR nucleotide sequences with IMGT/GENE-DB human TR gene sequences. Using the TCRdist pipeline, a later analysis assigned CDR3 sequences along with most-parsimonious VDJ recombination scenarios. A later analysis defined each TCR beta chain by its CDR3 amino acid sequence plus V-gene family, and excluded reads lacking a unique V-gene family. A later analysis removed several hundred highly shared, low-generation-probability nucleotide sequences to deal with suspected cross-contamination and a sequencing artifact. In a later analysis, a clonal expansion index for each public chain was calculated from normalized within-repertoire ranks of inferred template counts. In a later analysis, generation probabilities were computed using a VDJ recombination model fitted to out-of-frame rearrangements, and the results were checked against IGoR. A later analysis scored TCR-TCR, TCR-HLA and TCR-CMV co-occurrence with hypergeometric tests, applying a repertoire-size bias correction to TCR pairs. In a later analysis, false discovery rates were estimated by permuting HLA or CMV assignments 20 times. In a later analysis, co-occurring TCRs were grouped using DBSCAN, and TCRdist sequence similarity was added for clustering within HLA-allele-positive subsets. Repertoires with fewer than 30,000 or more than 120,000 public chains, plus five repertoires with anomalous nucleotide sharing, were excluded from co-occurrence clustering. TCRdb re-hosts the immuneACCESS table, in-frame sequences only. Its copies lack some clones; in the studies checked, an unresolved V gene accounts for under half of them, and the cause for the rest is not known. That table furnishes V, J and clone size, whereas the DNA furnished D and trimming. The sample records 150,000 to 200,000 clones, roughly three quarters of which are singletons. About 4.5% of the sample rests with the top ten.

The cohort comprised 550 to 700 healthy bone marrow donors. Cohort members were all nominally healthy when sampled, although unrecorded immune exposures were likely present. The donor tested CMV seropositive, placing the donor among the 289 seropositive members of the cohort. A peripheral blood sample was provided by each donor, and peripheral blood mononuclear cells were used for TCR beta sequencing. The Qiagen DNeasy Blood Extraction Kit was used to extract genomic DNA from the blood cell samples. The sequenced sample was PBMCs. The sequence derives from a man younger than 35 in good health and CMV-seropositive. Here the chain combines TRBV19 and TRBJ1-2; tentative D gene TRBD1, with 5 bases matching. The CDR3 region: CASRRQSYVYGYTF. Here is the DNA: TGTGCCAGTCGAAGACAGAGTTATGTGTATGGCTACACCTTC.